The following is a TCR beta chain sequence with its context. The source of the sample is a study of blood T cell repertoires in COVID-19. In the original processing: Reference gene primers were amplified, and this amplification served to estimate nucleated cell counts. The assay was immunoSEQ multiplex PCR, and TCRdb's table has in-frame clones only and misses some. That table is the source of V, J and clone size, and D and trimming were worked out from the DNA. Of a few hundred thousand clones in the sample, roughly 89% were seen once. This TCR came from a young woman with COVID-19, enrolled during active disease. Sequenced material: peripheral blood.

The CDR3 spells CASSYVGLHQETQYF. Written as DNA, the CDR3 is TGTGCCAGCAGTTACGTGGGACTACACCAAGAGACCCAGTACTTC. The chain employs TRBV6-5 and TRBJ2-5, with TRBD2 matching 7 bases. Germline V gene sequence: CDR1 MNHEY, CDR2 SVGAGI. Losses at the gene ends were 2 bases for V and 0 bases for J; bases not matched to a gene: 3. The CDR3 is made up of 15 amino acids.